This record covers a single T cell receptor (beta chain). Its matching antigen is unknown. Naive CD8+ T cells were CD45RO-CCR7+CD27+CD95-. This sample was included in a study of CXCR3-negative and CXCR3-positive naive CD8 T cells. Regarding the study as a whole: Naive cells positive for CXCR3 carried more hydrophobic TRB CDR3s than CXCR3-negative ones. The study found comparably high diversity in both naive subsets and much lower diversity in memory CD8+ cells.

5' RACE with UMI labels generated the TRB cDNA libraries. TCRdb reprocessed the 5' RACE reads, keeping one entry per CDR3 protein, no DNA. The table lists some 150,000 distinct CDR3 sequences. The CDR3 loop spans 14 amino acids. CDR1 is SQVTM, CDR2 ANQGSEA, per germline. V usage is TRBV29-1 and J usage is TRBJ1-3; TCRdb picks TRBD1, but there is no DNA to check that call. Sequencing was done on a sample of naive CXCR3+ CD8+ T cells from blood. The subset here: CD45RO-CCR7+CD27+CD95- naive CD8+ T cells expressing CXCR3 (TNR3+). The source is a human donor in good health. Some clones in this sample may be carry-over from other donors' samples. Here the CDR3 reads CSAAGFGGGNTIYF.